The 5 T cell receptor beta chains listed next were all sequenced from one sample in a study of Ad26.COV2.S vaccination and SARS-CoV-2 variants. Indicated treatment: over 15 received Ad26.COV2.S at low or high dose, single or two shots; roughly five received placebo; per-sample allocation not given. Samples analyzed were those drawn on day 63 after the first vaccine or placebo injection. TCRdb keeps only in-frame clones here, not all; method: immunoSEQ multiplex PCR. This table holds roughly 400,000 clones, about nine tenths found once. The source was peripheral blood, collected in a trial of Ad26.COV2.S vaccine versus placebo. Every receptor here comes from a person aged 18-65 years who received the Ad26.COV2.S COVID-19 vaccine or a placebo.

The rearrangement links TRBV18 to TRBJ2-5; D remains ambiguous. Germline CDR1 reads KGHSH; CDR2 reads LQKENI. V was pared by 8 bases and J by 1 base, with 14 bases between. The CDR3 loop spans 14 amino acids. CDR3 DNA sequence: TGTGCCAGCCAGAACGGAGTAAGCCAAGAGACCCAGTACTTC. This translates into CASQNGVSQETQYF.

The rearrangement uses TRBV6-5 and TRBJ1-5; perhaps TRBD1 as D (6 bases). V shed 2 bases and J shed 0 bases, with 8 bases lying between them. The germline V gene encodes CDR1 MNHEY and CDR2 SVGAGI. The CDR3 runs to 15 residues. The CDR3 DNA is TGTGCCAGCAGTTACAGACAGGATAGCAATCAGCCCCAGCATTTT. This codes for CASSYRQDSNQPQHF.

The CDR3 reads CASSLTGTGYTEAFF. CDR3 DNA: TGTGCCAGCAGCTTAACTGGGACAGGCTACACTGAAGCTTTCTTT. V and J are TRBV5-4 and TRBJ1-1, with 8 bases identical to TRBD1. Germline CDR1 and CDR2: SGHNT and YYREEE (reference sequence). The V segment lost 2 bases and the J segment 3 bases; nucleotides outside the gene matches: 6. The CDR3 totals 15 residues. Together with reference TRBV5-4 and TRBJ1-1, the CDR3 gives the full variable domain: ETGVTQSPTHLIKTRGQQVTLRCSSQSGHNTVSWYQQALGQGPQFIFQYYREEENGRGNFPPRFSGLQFPNYSSELNVNALELDDSALYLCASSLTGTGYTEAFFGQGTRLTVV.

V gene TRBV6-5 combines with J gene TRBJ2-1; 10 bases agree with TRBD2. The CDR3 has 16 amino acids. Germline V gene sequence: CDR1 MNHEY, CDR2 SVGAGI. Trimming at V came to 0 bases and at J to 9 bases, leaving 8 bases not matched to a gene. The CDR3 DNA sequence: TGTGCCAGCAGTTACTCGGGTAGCGGGGGGCGGGGTGAGCAGTTCTTC. This codes for CASSYSGSGGRGEQFF.

This clone came up once. The chain has TRBV15 and TRBJ1-2; 10 nucleotides align to TRBD1. Trimming removed 0 bases from V and 5 bases from J; junction bases left unmatched: 9. Germline assignment: CDR1 LNHNV and CDR2 YYDKDF (reference sequence). CDR3 length: 17 amino acids. The CDR3 loop is CATSRDRRTGGPYGYTF. In DNA form, the CDR3 reads TGTGCCACCAGCAGAGATAGGAGGACAGGGGGTCCTTATGGCTACACCTTC.